The subject of this entry is one T cell receptor (beta chain). Its antigen is still unknown. Specified time point: baseline, week 1 (first vaccination visit). Noted treatment: pre-vaccination baseline after standard-of-care therapy. Donor diagnoses consisted of new WHO grade 3 or 4 IDH1-mutant, ATRX-lost astrocytomas. This sample stems from a study of a mutant IDH1 vaccine in newly diagnosed glioma. About the study: Most had both radiotherapy and temozolomide beforehand; others had only one. Study-level results: Pseudoprogression seemed unlinked to shifts in top peripheral T cell clonotypes.

Some clones are missing from TCRdb's copy, which holds only in-frame ones; the method was immunoSEQ multiplex PCR. The repertoire holds 30,000 to 40,000 clones, with around 78% as singletons. Germline V gene data show CDR1 as LNHDA and CDR2 as SQIVND (reference sequence). With 5 bases removed from V and 0 bases from J, the gap between germline ends came to 10 bases. This CDR3 has 15 amino acids. Source: PBMCs, taken from a glioma patient treated with radiotherapy, temozolomide or both. The chain uses TRBV19 and TRBJ1-4; D gene unclear. This TCR derives from a man aged 40-49 years with glioma. Some clones in this sample may be carry-over from other donors' samples. The DNA for the CDR3 is TGTGCCAGTAGTGTAGGCACAACAACTAATGAAAAACTGTTTTTT. This translates into CASSVGTTTNEKLFF.